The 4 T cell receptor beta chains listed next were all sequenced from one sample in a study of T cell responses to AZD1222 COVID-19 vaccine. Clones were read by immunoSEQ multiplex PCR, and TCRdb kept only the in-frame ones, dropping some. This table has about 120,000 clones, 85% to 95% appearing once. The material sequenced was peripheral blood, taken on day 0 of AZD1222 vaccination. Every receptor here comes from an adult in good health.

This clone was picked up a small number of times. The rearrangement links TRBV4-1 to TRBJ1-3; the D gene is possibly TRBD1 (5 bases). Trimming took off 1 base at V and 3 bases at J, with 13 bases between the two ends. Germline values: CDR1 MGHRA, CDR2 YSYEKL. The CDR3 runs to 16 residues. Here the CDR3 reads CASSQGGRGRGNTIYF. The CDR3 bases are TGCGCCAGCAGCCAAGGGGGGAGGGGCCGTGGAAACACCATATATTTT.

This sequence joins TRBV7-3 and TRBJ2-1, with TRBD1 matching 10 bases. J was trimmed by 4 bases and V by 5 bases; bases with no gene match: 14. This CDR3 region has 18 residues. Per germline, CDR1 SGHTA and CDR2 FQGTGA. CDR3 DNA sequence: TGTGCCAGCAGCCGCCCCCCCGGGACAGGGGAAACTTACAATGAGCAGTTCTTC. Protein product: CASSRPPGTGETYNEQFF.

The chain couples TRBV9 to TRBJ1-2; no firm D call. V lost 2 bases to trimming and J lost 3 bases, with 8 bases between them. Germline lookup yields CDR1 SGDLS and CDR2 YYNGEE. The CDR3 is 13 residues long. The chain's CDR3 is CASSVMTYYGYTF. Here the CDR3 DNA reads TGTGCCAGCAGCGTGATGACATACTATGGCTACACCTTC.

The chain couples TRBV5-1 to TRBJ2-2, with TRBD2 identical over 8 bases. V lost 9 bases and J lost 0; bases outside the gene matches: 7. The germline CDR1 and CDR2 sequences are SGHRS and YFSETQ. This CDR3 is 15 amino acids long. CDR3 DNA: TGCGCCACCTCTCCACTAGCGGCGAACACCGGGGAGCTGTTTTTT. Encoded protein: CATSPLAANTGELFF.